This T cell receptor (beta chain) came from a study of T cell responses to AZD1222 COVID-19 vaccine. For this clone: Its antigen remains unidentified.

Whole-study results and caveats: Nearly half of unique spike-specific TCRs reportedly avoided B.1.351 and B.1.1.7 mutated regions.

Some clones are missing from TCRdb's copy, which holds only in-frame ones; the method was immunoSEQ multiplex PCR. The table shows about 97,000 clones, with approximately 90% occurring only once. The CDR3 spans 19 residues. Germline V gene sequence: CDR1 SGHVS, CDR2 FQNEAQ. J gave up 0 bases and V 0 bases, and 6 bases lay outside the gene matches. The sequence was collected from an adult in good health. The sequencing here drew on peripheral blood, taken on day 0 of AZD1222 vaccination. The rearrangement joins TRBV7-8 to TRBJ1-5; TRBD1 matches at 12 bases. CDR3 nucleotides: TGTGCCAGCAGCTTAGCTGGGACAGGGGGCTCCCGTAGCAATCAGCCCCAGCATTTT. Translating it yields CASSLAGTGGSRSNQPQHF.